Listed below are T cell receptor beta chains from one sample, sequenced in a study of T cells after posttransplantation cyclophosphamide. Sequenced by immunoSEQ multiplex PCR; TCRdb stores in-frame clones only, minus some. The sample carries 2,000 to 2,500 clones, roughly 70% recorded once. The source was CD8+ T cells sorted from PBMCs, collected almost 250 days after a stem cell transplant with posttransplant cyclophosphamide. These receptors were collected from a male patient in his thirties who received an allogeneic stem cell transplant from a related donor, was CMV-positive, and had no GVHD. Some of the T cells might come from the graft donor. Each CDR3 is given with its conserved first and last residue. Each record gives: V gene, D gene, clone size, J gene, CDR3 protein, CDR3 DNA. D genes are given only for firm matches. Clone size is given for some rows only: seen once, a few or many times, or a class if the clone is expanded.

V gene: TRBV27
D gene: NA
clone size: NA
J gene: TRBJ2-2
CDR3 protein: CASSTDRLSNTGELFF
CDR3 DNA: TGTGCCAGCAGCACGGACAGACTTTCGAACACCGGGGAGCTGTTTTTT

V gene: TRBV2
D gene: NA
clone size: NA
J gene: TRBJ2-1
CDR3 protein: CASSGRVYPYNEQFF
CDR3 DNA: TGTGCCAGCAGCGGCAGGGTGTACCCCTACAATGAGCAGTTCTTC

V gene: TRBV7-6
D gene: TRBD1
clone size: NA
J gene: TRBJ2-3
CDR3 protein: CASSLLGTGVRSDSTDTQYF
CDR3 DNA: TGTGCCAGCAGCTTACTTGGGACAGGGGTTAGGTCCGATAGTACAGATACGCAGTATTTT

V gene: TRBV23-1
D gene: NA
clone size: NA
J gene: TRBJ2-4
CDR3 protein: CASSQFGGPKNIQYF
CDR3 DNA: TGCGCCAGCAGTCAATTCGGGGGGCCCAAAAACATTCAGTACTTC

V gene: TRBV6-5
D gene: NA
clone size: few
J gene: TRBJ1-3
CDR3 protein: CASGASSGNTIYF
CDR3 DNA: TGTGCCAGCGGGGCTTCCTCTGGAAACACCATATATTTT

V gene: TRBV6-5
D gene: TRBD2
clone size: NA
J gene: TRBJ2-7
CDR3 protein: CASSDPSGVGYEQYF
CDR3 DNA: TGTGCCAGCAGCGACCCTAGCGGGGTGGGGTACGAGCAGTACTTC

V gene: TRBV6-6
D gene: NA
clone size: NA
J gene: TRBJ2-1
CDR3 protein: CASSSQTDNEQFF
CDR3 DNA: TGTGCCAGCAGTAGTCAGACAGACAATGAGCAGTTCTTC

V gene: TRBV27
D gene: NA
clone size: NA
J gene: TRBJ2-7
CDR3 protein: CASSQTGNRQYF
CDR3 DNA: TGTGCCAGCAGTCAAACAGGGAATCGGCAGTACTTC

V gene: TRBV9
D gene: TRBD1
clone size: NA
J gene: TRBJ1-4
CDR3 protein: CASSARDRGRLFF
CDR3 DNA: TGTGCCAGCAGCGCGCGGGACAGGGGGCGGCTGTTTTTT

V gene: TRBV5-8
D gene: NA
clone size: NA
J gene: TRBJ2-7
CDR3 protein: CASSSLRGYEQYF
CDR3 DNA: TGTGCCAGCAGCAGTTTACGCGGCTACGAGCAGTACTTC

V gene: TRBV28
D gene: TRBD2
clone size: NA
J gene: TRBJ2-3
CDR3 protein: CASSSRLAPGDTQYF
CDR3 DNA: TGTGCCAGCAGTTCCCGACTAGCACCCGGAGATACGCAGTATTTT

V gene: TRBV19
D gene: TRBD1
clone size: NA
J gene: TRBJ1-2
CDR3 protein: CASSILVPGQGKPYTF
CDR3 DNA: TGTGCCAGTAGTATCCTCGTACCCGGACAGGGAAAGCCCTACACCTTC

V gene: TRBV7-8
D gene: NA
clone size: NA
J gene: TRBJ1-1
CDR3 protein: CASSFGQMNTEAFF
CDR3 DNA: TGTGCCAGCAGCTTTGGACAGATGAACACTGAAGCTTTCTTT

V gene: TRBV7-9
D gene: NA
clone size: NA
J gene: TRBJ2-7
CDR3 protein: CASSLAASYEQYF
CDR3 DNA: TGTGCCAGCAGCTTAGCGGCCAGTTACGAGCAGTACTTC

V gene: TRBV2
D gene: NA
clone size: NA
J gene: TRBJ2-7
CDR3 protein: CASSELGRYEQYF
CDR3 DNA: TGTGCCAGCAGTGAACTAGGTCGATACGAGCAGTACTTC

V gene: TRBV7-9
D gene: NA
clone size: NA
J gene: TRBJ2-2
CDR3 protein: CASSTDRLSNTGELFF
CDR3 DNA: TGTGCCAGCAGCACGGACAGACTTTCGAACACCGGGGAGCTGTTTTTT

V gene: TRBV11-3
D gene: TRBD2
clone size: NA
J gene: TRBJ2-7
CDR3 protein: CASSPRGGSYEQYF
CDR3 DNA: TGTGCCAGCAGCCCACGGGGGGGCTCCTACGAGCAGTACTTC

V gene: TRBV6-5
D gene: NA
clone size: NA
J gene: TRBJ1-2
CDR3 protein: CATYKGHLYGYTF
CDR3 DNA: TGTGCCACCTACAAGGGACACCTCTATGGCTACACCTTC

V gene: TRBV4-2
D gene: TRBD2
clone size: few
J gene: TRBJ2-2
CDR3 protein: CASSPTSSTSLAGELFF
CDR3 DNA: TGTGCCAGCAGCCCGACGTCGTCGACTAGCTTGGCGGGGGAGCTGTTTTTT

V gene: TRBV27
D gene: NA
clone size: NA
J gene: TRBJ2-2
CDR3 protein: CASSLQATGELFF
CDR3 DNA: TGTGCCAGCAGTTTACAGGCAACCGGGGAGCTGTTTTTT

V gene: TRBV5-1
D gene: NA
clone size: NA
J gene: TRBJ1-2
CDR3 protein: CASSVTPTNYGYTF
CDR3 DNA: TGCGCCAGCAGCGTTACACCAACAAACTATGGCTACACCTTC

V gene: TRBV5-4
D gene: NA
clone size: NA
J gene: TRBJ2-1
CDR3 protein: CASSLGPGKSYNEQFF
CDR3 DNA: TGTGCCAGCAGCTTGGGTCCAGGGAAGTCCTACAATGAGCAGTTCTTC

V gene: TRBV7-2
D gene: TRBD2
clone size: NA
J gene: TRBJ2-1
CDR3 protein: CASSITSGSYNEQFF
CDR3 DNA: TGTGCCAGCAGCATAACTAGCGGGAGTTACAATGAGCAGTTCTTC

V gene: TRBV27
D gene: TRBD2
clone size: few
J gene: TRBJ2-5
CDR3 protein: CASSLTSGGIETQYF
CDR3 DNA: TGTGCCAGCAGTTTAACTAGCGGGGGGATAGAGACCCAGTACTTC

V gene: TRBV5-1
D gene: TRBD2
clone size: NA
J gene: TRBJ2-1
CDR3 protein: CASSWTSGGSYNEQFF
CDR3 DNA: TGCGCCAGCAGCTGGACTAGCGGGGGCTCCTACAATGAGCAGTTCTTC

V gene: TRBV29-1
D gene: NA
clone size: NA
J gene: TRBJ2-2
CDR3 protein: CSVVLRTGELFF
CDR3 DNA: TGCAGCGTTGTCCTGAGGACCGGGGAGCTGTTTTTT

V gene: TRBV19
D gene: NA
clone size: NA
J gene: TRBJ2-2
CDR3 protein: CASTSWGQNTGELFF
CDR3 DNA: TGTGCCAGTACATCATGGGGACAAAACACCGGGGAGCTGTTTTTT

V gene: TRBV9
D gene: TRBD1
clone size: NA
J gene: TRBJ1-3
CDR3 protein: CASSVSGTGMDTIYF
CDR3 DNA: TGTGCCAGCAGCGTCTCCGGGACAGGGATGGACACCATATATTTT

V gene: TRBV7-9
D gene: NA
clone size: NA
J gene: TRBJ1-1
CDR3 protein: CASSLVNEAFF
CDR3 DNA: TGTGCCAGCAGCTTAGTAAATGAAGCTTTCTTT

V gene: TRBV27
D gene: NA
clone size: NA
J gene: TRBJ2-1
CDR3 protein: CASSSTKAPKSHNEQFF
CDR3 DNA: TGTGCCAGCAGTTCGACAAAAGCACCCAAAAGCCACAATGAGCAGTTCTTC

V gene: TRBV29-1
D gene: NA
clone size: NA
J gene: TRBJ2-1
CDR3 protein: CSVAGGGNGGTRLNEQFF
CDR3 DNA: TGCAGCGTTGCAGGGGGGGGGAATGGTGGGACTAGACTAAATGAGCAGTTCTTC

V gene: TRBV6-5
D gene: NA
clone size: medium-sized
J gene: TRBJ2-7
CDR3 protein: CASSYTGKSYEQYF
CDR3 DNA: TGTGCCAGCAGTTACACAGGGAAATCCTACGAGCAGTACTTC

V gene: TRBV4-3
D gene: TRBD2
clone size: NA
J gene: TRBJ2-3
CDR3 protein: CASSQLWGGLAGEGTDTQYF
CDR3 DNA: TGCGCCAGCAGCCAACTCTGGGGGGGGCTAGCGGGAGAAGGGACAGATACGCAGTATTTT

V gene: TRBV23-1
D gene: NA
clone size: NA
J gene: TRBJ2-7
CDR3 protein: CASSRRTGVSVVSSYEQYF
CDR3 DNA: TGCGCCAGCAGTCGCCGAACGGGGGTATCGGTCGTGTCATCCTACGAGCAGTACTTC

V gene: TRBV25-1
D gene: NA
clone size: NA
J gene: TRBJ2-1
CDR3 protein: CASSEFGRGTVQFF
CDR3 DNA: TGTGCCAGCAGTGAATTTGGCAGGGGCACCGTGCAGTTCTTC

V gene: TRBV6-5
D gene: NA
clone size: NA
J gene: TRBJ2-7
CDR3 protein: CASSYGQSYEQYF
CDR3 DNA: TGTGCCAGCAGTTACGGACAGTCCTACGAGCAGTACTTC

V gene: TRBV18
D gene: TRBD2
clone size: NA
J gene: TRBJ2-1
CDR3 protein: CASSRLRAGARNEQFF
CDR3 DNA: TGTGCCAGCTCACGACTTCGAGCGGGAGCGCGTAATGAGCAGTTCTTC

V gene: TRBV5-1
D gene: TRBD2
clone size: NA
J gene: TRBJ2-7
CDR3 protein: CASNPGFPSGATYYEQYF
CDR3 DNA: TGCGCCAGCAACCCAGGGTTTCCGAGCGGGGCCACATACTACGAGCAGTACTTC

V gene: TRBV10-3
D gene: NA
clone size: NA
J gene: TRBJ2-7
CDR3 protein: CAINQGGYEQYF
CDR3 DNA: TGTGCCATCAACCAGGGGGGCTACGAGCAGTACTTC

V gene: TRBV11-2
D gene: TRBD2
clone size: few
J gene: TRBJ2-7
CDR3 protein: CASSYGTSGSYEQYF
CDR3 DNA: TGTGCCAGCAGCTACGGGACTAGCGGGAGTTACGAGCAGTACTTC

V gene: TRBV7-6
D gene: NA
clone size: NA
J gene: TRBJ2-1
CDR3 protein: CASLAGNEQFF
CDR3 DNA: TGTGCCAGCCTAGCCGGCAATGAGCAGTTCTTC

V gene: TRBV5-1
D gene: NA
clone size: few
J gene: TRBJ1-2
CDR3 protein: CASSKRGYGYTF
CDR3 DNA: TGCGCCAGCAGCAAACGGGGATATGGCTACACCTTC

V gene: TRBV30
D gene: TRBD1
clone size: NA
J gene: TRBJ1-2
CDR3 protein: CAWRITTGGNYGYTF
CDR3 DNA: TGTGCCTGGAGAATCACGACAGGGGGGAACTATGGCTACACCTTC

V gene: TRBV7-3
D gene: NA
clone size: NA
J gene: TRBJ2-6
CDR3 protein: CASSSWGTDNVLTF
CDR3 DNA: TGTGCCAGCAGCTCTTGGGGGACTGACAACGTCCTGACTTTC

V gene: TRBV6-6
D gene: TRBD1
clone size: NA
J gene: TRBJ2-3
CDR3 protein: CASSSPGGFFPDTQYF
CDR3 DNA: TGTGCCAGCAGTTCCCCAGGGGGCTTTTTTCCAGATACGCAGTATTTT

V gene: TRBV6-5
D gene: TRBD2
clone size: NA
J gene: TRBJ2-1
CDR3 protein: CAVPGLDVGNEQFF
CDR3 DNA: TGTGCCGTCCCAGGACTAGATGTGGGCAATGAGCAGTTCTTC

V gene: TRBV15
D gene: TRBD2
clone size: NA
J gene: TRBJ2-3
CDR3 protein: CDNPWRETVTDTQYF
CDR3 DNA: TGTGACAATCCGTGGCGGGAGACGGTAACAGATACGCAGTATTTT

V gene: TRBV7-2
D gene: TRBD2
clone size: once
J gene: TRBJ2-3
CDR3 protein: CASSLGRDYYTDTQYF
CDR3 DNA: TGTGCCAGCAGCTTAGGCCGGGACTACTACACAGATACGCAGTATTTT

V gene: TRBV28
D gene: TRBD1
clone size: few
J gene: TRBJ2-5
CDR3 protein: CASMGTGNQETQYF
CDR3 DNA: TGTGCCAGCATGGGGACAGGAAACCAAGAGACCCAGTACTTC

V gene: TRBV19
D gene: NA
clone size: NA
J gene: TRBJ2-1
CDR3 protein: CASNYKPGNRYNEQFF
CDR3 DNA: TGTGCCAGTAACTACAAACCCGGAAATAGATACAATGAGCAGTTCTTC

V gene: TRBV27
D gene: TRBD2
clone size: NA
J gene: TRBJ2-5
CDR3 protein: CASSGGGAQYF
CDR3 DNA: TGTGCCAGCTCCGGGGGAGGGGCCCAGTACTTC

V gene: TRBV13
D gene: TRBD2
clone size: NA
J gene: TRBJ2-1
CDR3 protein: CASSLGTSAQGHNEQFF
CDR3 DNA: TGTGCCAGCAGCTTAGGGACTAGCGCCCAGGGCCACAATGAGCAGTTCTTC

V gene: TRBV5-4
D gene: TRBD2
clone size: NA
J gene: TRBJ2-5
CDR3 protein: CASSTGTSGRRETQYF
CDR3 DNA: TGTGCCAGCAGCACCGGGACTAGCGGGAGACGGGAGACCCAGTACTTC

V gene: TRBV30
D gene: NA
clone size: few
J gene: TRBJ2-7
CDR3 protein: CAWSVSAGYEQYF
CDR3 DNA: TGTGCCTGGAGTGTATCGGCGGGCTACGAGCAGTACTTC

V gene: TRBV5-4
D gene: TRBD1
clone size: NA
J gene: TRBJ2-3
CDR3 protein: CASSAAGTGVDTQYF
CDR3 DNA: TGTGCCAGCAGCGCGGCCGGGACAGGGGTTGATACGCAGTATTTT

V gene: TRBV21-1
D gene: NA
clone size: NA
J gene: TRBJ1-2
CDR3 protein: CASSKGGRDYGYTF
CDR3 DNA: TGTGCCAGCAGCAAAGGCGGGCGGGACTATGGCTACACCTTC

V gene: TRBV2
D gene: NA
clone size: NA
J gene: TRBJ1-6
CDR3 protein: CASSDYTGWNSPLHF
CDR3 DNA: TGTGCCAGCAGTGATTACACGGGATGGAATTCACCCCTCCACTTT

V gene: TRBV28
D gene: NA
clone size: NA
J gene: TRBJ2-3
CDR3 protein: CASSLYIPRNREKTDTQYF
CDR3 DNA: TGTGCCAGCAGTTTATATATCCCACGGAACAGGGAAAAGACAGATACGCAGTATTTT